One and the same sample provided the 17 T cell receptor beta chains below, sequenced in a study of blood T cell repertoires in COVID-19. Assay used: immunoSEQ multiplex PCR; TCRdb lists only in-frame clones, some missing. The sample lists 210,000 or so clones, more than 70% seen once, with roughly 6.2% in the top ten. The sample was peripheral blood. These receptors originate from a woman between 35 and 50 years old who had recovered from COVID-19.

The V gene is TRBV9, the J gene TRBJ1-2, with a tentative D call TRBD1 (5 bases). The CDR3 length is 13 residues. Trimming took 0 bases from V and 13 from J, leaving 16 bases between them. From germline, CDR1 is SGDLS and CDR2 YYNGEE. CDR3 sequence (DNA): TGTGCCAGCAGCGTAGCTACAGGAGGGGCCGGCACCTTC. Its translation is CASSVATGGAGTF.

This chain connects TRBV11-3 to TRBJ2-5; 9 bases are a match to TRBD2. Germline V gene lookup returns CDR1 SGHNT and CDR2 YENEEA. The CDR3 is made up of 15 amino acids. The ends lost 1 base at V and 6 bases at J; junction bases unmatched: 6. The CDR3 DNA is TGTGCCAGCAGCTTAGGGACTAGCGAGCTGAAGACCCAGTACTTC. It codes for CASSLGTSELKTQYF.

The genes are TRBV5-4 and TRBJ1-4; no clear D. The CDR3 has 14 residues. The germline gives CDR1 SGHNT, CDR2 YYREEE (reference sequence). V gave up 1 base and J gave up 6 bases, with 10 bases separating them. The CDR3 loop is CASSLRSTDEKLFF. CDR3 DNA sequence: TGTGCCAGCAGCTTGAGATCCACAGATGAAAAACTGTTTTTT.

The CDR3 reads CASSPTEAYGYTF. The CDR3 coding sequence is TGTGCCAGCTCACCCACAGAAGCCTATGGCTACACCTTC. The chain couples TRBV18 to TRBJ1-2; no firm D call. CDR1 is KGHSH and CDR2 is LQKENI in the germline V gene. The V and J ends lost 3 bases and 4 bases respectively, with 9 bases between them. The CDR3 is 13 amino acids.

The chain employs TRBV2 and TRBJ2-3; maybe TRBD1 (8 bases). Germline V gives CDR1 SNHLY, CDR2 FYNNEI. Trimming removed 8 bases at V and 3 bases at J, with 18 bases between. This CDR3 is 15 amino acids long. CDR3 DNA: TGTGCCAGCGGGGCGGACAGGGAGGGGACAGATACGCAGTATTTT. Its protein product is CASGADREGTDTQYF.

This clone was seen just once. The chain has TRBV7-2 and TRBJ2-7; the match to TRBD1 covers 9 bases. The ends lost 3 bases at V and 7 bases at J; junction bases unmatched: 7. Germline CDR1 is SGHTA and CDR2 is FQGNSA. This CDR3 has 14 residues. The CDR3 sequence: CASSFVQGAREQYF. The CDR3 DNA follows: TGTGCCAGCAGCTTCGTACAGGGGGCCCGAGAGCAGTACTTC.

The chain couples TRBV5-1 to TRBJ2-6, with 7 bases that match TRBD1. With V trimmed by 4 bases and J by 4 bases, 8 bases remained unmatched. This CDR3 has 16 residues. Germline V CDR1 and CDR2: SGHRS, YFSETQ. This CDR3 reads CASSPTTGLGANVLTF. The CDR3 DNA sequence: TGCGCCAGCAGCCCCACGACAGGGCTCGGGGCCAACGTCCTGACTTTC.

V usage is TRBV5-1 and J usage is TRBJ1-4; maybe TRBD1 (6 bases). The CDR3 is 15 residues long. Germline loops: CDR1 SGHRS, CDR2 YFSETQ. The ends were cut back, 4 bases at V and 5 bases at J, with 15 bases in the middle. The CDR3 loop is CASSAAGQLNEKLFF. The CDR3 bases are TGCGCCAGCAGCGCTGCCGGACAGCTGAATGAAAAACTGTTTTTT.

The chain uses TRBV27 and TRBJ2-1, with D possibly matching TRBD1 (5 bases). V was clipped by 7 bases and J by 2 bases, with 18 bases between them. Germline V gives CDR1 MNHEY, CDR2 SMNVEV (reference sequence). The CDR3 runs 16 residues. The CDR3, as DNA: TGTGCCAGCACTTCAAGCAGGGTACAGACCTACAATGAGCAGTTCTTC. Translating gives CASTSSRVQTYNEQFF.

This clone was picked up a small number of times. V usage is TRBV9 and J usage is TRBJ2-1, with D perhaps TRBD2 (5 bases). Germline V gene sequence: CDR1 SGDLS, CDR2 YYNGEE. The CDR3 extends over 17 amino acids. V lost 4 bases and J 1 base, leaving 18 bases between the germline ends. CDR3: CASSPRPGTRSYNEQFF. CDR3 DNA: TGTGCCAGCAGCCCTCGACCGGGTACTAGGTCCTACAATGAGCAGTTCTTC.

This clone has just a few counts. The V gene is TRBV7-8, the J gene TRBJ2-2, with 8 nucleotides matching TRBD1. In germline, CDR1 is SGHVS, CDR2 FQNEAQ. The CDR3 runs 16 residues. Germline trimming cut 6 bases from V and 6 bases from J; bases unmatched to any gene: 12. The CDR3, as DNA: TGTGCCAGCAGACCTAGGACAGGGATTTTCGCCGGGGAGCTGTTTTTT. Its translation: CASRPRTGIFAGELFF.

The rearrangement uses TRBV7-2 and TRBJ1-2, with 10 bases identical to TRBD1. Unmatched junction bases numbered 10, after V lost 6 bases and J lost 6 bases. The CDR3 spans 15 residues. Germline V gene data show CDR1 as SGHTA and CDR2 as FQGNSA. CDR3 DNA sequence: TGTGCCAGCAGACCCCGACAGGGGGCGCATGATGGCTACACCTTC. This translates into CASRPRQGAHDGYTF. Filled out from reference TRBV7-2 and TRBJ1-2, the complete variable domain reads GAGVSQSPSNKVTEKGKDVELRCDPISGHTALYWYRQSLGQGLEFLIYFQGNSAPDKSGLPSDRFSAERTGGSVSTLTIQRTQQEDSAVYLCASRPRQGAHDGYTFGSGTRLTVV.

The rearrangement uses TRBV4-1 and TRBJ2-7; D call uncertain. Trimming stripped 0 bases from V and 3 bases from J, with 6 bases between. In germline, CDR1 is MGHRA, CDR2 YSYEKL. This CDR3 contains 13 residues. The CDR3 loop reads CASSQERFYEQYF. In nucleotides, the CDR3 is TGCGCCAGCAGCCAAGAGAGGTTCTACGAGCAGTACTTC.

The chain employs TRBV5-1 and TRBJ2-1; 11 bases map to TRBD2. The length of the CDR3 is 14 residues. The trim removed 7 bases at V and 8 bases at J, leaving 8 bases unmatched. Germline values: CDR1 SGHRS, CDR2 YFSETQ. The chain's CDR3 is CASSASGRRHEQFF. In nucleotides, the CDR3 is TGCGCCAGCTCGGCTAGCGGGAGGAGGCATGAGCAGTTCTTC.

The genes are TRBV29-1 and TRBJ1-3; 8 nucleotides match TRBD1. The CDR3 runs 15 residues. After removal of 0 bases from V and 3 bases from J, the junction contained 4 bases not matched to a gene. Germline CDR1 SQVTM, CDR2 ANQGSEA. DNA for the CDR3: TGCAGCGTTGAAGATCGTGACAGGGGTGGAAACACCATATATTTT. It specifies CSVEDRDRGGNTIYF.

This sequence joins TRBV7-2 and TRBJ2-1, with 10 bases matching TRBD2. Germline V gene data show CDR1 as SGHTA and CDR2 as FQGNSA. The CDR3 loop spans 14 amino acids. Germline trimming cut 4 bases from V and 15 bases from J; bases unmatched to any gene: 12. In DNA form, the CDR3 reads TGTGCCAGCAGCTGGACTAGCGGAGGAGGGGACATGTTCTTC. This translates into CASSWTSGGGDMFF.

The V call is TRBV12-5, the J call TRBJ2-2; no definite D call. Germline V gene data show CDR1 as LGHNT and CDR2 as FRNRAP. Trimming removed 0 bases at V and 7 bases at J, with 6 bases between. CDR3 length: 13 residues. CDR3 bases: TGTGCTAGTGGTTTGGTACTGTTCGGGGAGCTGTTTTTT. Amino acids: CASGLVLFGELFF.